This T cell receptor (beta chain) was sequenced for a study of CD4 T cells in relation to SARS-CoV-2 and coronaviruses (dated by TCRdb to the early 2020s). Describing the broader study: In the ViraFEST assay, PBMCs were cultured with antigen for less than eleven days, after which TCR beta CDR3s were sequenced to identify clonal expansions specific to the antigen. The negative reference condition was either a culture with an HIV-1 Nef peptide pool or a culture with no peptide. Using patient-derived lymphoblastoid cell lines, the shared crossreactive spike epitopes were mapped to their HLA restriction. Memory CD4+ T cell crossreactivity between SARS-CoV-2 and common cold coronavirus spike proteins was assessed at the TCR clonotype level in the study. The Adaptive Biotechnologies TCR-sequencing kit was used to sequence samples from a few pre-COVID donors and the naive versus memory experiments, whereas other data were Illumina-based. A different, Illumina-based TCR-beta assay was used to sequence expansion assays from other donors in the study. Summary of the overall study and its limitations: No donor contributed both pre-pandemic and post-infection samples, which limited tracing the source of pre-existing responses. Compared with monoreactive clones, crossreactive clones had significantly weaker SARS-CoV-2-driven expansion, a result consistent with antigenic imprinting. Since the crossreactivity analysis centred on spike protein, crossreactivity against other viral proteins was not assessed. The study was constrained by small numbers of patients and of tested TCRs. Memory CD4+ clonotypes crossrecognizing SARS-CoV-2 and at least one common cold coronavirus spike were found in around 71% of donors.

Library construction relied on the immunoSEQ multiplex PCR assay. As for how the authors treated the data: During preprocessing, nonproductive sequences were discarded, as were any CDR3s that did not begin with C, did not end with F or W, or were shorter than 7 amino acids. Antigen-specific clonotypes were called with the MANAFEST web app, based on expansion relative to reference and other culture wells. To be counted as positive, a clone had to show significant expansion compared with the reference culture, at an FDR below 0.05, in 2 of 3 replicate wells. To be called positive, a clone also had to show significant expansion compared with every other tandem well and an odds ratio greater than 5. CDR3 homology was quantified as pairwise Levenshtein distance, calculated with the stringdist R package after three terminal residues were trimmed from each end. Here the immuneACCESS table is served through TCRdb, limited to in-frame sequences with V and J called. Missing clones are a known gap in these copies; in checked studies unresolved V genes cover under half, and the rest lacks a known reason. From that table come the V and J calls and clone size; the DNA was used to work out D and trimming. The sample yields tens of thousands of clones; about 80% were counted once. The top ten hold over 25% of the sample.

Trimming removed 6 bases from V and 2 bases from J; the gene matches leave 8 bases unexplained. Via the germline V gene (reference sequence), CDR1 is MNHEY and CDR2 SMNVEV. The cysteine opens and the phenylalanine closes a CDR3 of 15 amino acids. This entry keeps only the CDR3 DNA: 45 bases, framed from base 1. CD4+ T cells from unexposed donors were collected before the COVID-19 pandemic (2011-2018). Following 10 days of culture, the EasySep CD4+ T cell isolation kit was used to isolate CD4+ T cells. As cell number allowed, CD4+ T cells from unexposed donors were tested for reactivity to SARS-CoV-2 S and N and to four common cold coronavirus spike pools. Each well held some 1.9 million PBMCs cultured in IMDM containing roughly 5% human AB serum and about 11 IU/ml IL-2. Half of the culture medium was replaced with fresh IL-2-containing medium on days 3 and 7. Each peptide culture condition was generally run in triplicate replicate wells. The leukapheresis product used for the unexposed donors was purchased from a commercial source. Ficoll-Paque PLUS gradient centrifugation was used to isolate PBMCs from leukapheresis product or whole blood. PBMCs were either cryopreserved at -140 degrees C or used fresh in the expansion assay. The QIAamp Micro DNA Kit was used to extract genomic DNA from the CD4+ T cells.

Worth noting for this clone: Its specific antigen is unknown. No quality values exist for individual bases; no much larger clone is one base distant.

The chain couples TRBV27 to TRBJ2-7; 9 bases in between match TRBD1. Material for sequencing was CD4+ T cells from PBMCs, cultured in vitro. The receptor's source is a human donor in good health. The CDR3: CASSQDRGFPYEQYF. The DNA reads as follows: TGTGCCAGCAGCCAAGACAGGGGGTTTCCCTACGAGCAGTACTTC.